The text below deals with one TCR beta chain. Lactation, pregnancy, other autoimmune disease or uncontrolled infection excluded patients. Each diagnosis was grounded in clinical symptoms, serum thyroxine and TRAb, thyroid ultrasound, and orbital computed tomography. Around 10 ml fresh peripheral blood yielded the PBMCs. This sample was included in a study of T cells in Graves' hyperthyroidism and ophthalmopathy. The investigators amplified TCR beta CDR3 regions from RNA transcripts. The primer set for the first-round RT-PCR of the TCR CDR3 was HTBI. TCRdb redid the calling of the multiplex PCR reads with MiXCR, one entry per CDR3 protein. The data contain about 380,000 distinct CDR3 sequences, less than 20% of them singletons. The CDR3 has 19 amino acids. V gave up 2 bases and J gave up 0 bases; unmatched junction bases: 6. From germline, CDR1 is SGHVS and CDR2 FNYEAQ.

This TCR came from a young man with Graves' ophthalmopathy. The rearrangement uses TRBV7-6 and TRBJ2-1; 14 bases are a match to TRBD2. Specimen: blood. The DNA for the CDR3 is TGTGCCAGCAGCTTACGGACTAGCGGGGGGACGAGCTCCTACAATGAGCAGTTCTTC. This translates into CASSLRTSGGTSSYNEQFF.